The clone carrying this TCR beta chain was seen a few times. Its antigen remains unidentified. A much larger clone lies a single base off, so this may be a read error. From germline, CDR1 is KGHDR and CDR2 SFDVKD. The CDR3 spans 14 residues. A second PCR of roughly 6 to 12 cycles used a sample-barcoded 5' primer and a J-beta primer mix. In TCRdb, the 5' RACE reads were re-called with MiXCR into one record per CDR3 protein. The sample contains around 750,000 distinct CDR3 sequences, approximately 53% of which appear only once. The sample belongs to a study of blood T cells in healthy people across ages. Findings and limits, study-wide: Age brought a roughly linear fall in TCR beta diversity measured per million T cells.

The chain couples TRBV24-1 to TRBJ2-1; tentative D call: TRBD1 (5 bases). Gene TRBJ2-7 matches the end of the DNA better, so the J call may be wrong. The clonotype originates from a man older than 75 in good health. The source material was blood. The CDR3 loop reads CATSAAGSYNEQYF. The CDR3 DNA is TGTGCCACCAGTGCAGCAGGGTCCTACAATGAGCAGTACTTC.